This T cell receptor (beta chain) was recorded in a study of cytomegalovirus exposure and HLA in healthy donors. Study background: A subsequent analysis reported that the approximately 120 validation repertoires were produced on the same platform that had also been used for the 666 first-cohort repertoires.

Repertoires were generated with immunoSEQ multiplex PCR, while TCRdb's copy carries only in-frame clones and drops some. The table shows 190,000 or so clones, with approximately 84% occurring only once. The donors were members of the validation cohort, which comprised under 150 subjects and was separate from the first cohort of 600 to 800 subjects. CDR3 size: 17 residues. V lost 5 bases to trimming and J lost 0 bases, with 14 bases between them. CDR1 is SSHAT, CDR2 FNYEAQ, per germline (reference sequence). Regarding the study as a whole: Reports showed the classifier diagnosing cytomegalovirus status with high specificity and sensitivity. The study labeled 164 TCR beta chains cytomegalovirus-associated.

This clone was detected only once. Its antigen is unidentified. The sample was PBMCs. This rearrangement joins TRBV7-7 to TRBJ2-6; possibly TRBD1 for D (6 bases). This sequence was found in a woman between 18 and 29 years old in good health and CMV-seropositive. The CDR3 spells CASSPDRFSSGANVLTF. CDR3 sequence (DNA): TGTGCCAGCAGCCCCGACAGGTTTAGCTCTGGGGCCAACGTCCTGACTTTC.